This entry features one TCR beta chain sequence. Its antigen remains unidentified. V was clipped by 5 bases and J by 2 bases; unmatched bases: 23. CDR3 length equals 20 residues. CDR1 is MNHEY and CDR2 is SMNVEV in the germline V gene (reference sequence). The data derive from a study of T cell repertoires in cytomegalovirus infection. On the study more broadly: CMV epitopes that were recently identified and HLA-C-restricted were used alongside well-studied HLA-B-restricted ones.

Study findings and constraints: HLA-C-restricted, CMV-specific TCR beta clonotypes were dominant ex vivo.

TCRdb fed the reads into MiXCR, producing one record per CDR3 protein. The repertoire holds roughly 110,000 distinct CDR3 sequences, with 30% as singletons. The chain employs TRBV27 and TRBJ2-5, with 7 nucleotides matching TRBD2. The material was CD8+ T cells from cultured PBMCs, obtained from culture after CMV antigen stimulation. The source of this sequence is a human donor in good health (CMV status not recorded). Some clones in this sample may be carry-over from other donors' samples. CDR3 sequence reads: CASSLAGPIRGGTPQETQYF. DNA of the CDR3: TGTGCCAGCAGTCTAGCTGGTCCCATTCGCGGGGGAACACCTCAAGAGACCCAGTACTTC.